The sequence of this TCR beta chain was determined in a study of T cell responses to AZD1222 COVID-19 vaccine. Study conclusions and caveats: The donor group comprised mostly white British people and more females; the analysis possibly underestimated clonal diversity. Unmutated regions of variants are reportedly targeted by nearly half of spike-specific TCRs. Researchers took repertoire samples only after the peak T cell response had come.

Remarks on this clone: The antigen remains unidentified.

V lost 5 bases and J lost 5, with 20 bases in between. Looked up from germline, CDR1 is SGHRS and CDR2 is YFSETQ. The CDR3 extends over 15 amino acids. Data came from immunoSEQ multiplex PCR; TCRdb stores just in-frame clones and leaves some out. The repertoire holds tens of thousands of clones, about 90% seen once, with roughly 15% in the top ten. The receptor was isolated from an adult in good health. This specimen was peripheral blood, taken on day 0 of AZD1222 vaccination. The chain couples TRBV5-1 to TRBJ2-7, with a tentative D call TRBD2 (7 bases). The CDR3 spells CASSGGARSKDEQYF. CDR3 bases: TGCGCCAGCAGTGGGGGGGCGCGATCCAAGGACGAGCAGTACTTC.